This is a list of T cell receptor beta chains from one sample in a study of cytomegalovirus exposure and HLA in healthy donors. TCRdb's copy holds only in-frame clones and misses some; the assay was immunoSEQ multiplex PCR. The sample includes about 170,000 clones, 70% to 90% of them seen just once. Input material: PBMCs. These receptors all stem from a man between 18 and 29 years old in good health and CMV-seropositive. CDR3s include the opening cysteine and the closing phenylalanine or tryptophan. Each record gives: CDR3 length, J gene, V gene, CDR3 protein.

len: 15
j_gene: TRBJ2-5
v_gene: TRBV6-1
CDR3aa: CASSEGGTGVETQYF

len: 15
j_gene: TRBJ2-1
v_gene: TRBV15
CDR3aa: CAARSGTSSYNEQFF

len: 15
j_gene: TRBJ1-1
v_gene: TRBV9
CDR3aa: CASSVALRGHTEAFF

len: 14
j_gene: TRBJ1-2
v_gene: TRBV27
CDR3aa: CASSPDRGLYGYTF

len: 15
j_gene: TRBJ2-1
v_gene: TRBV5-8
CDR3aa: CASSFTGQTYNEQFF

len: 16
j_gene: TRBJ1-5
v_gene: TRBV7-6
CDR3aa: CASSPGTGAGNQPQHF

len: 12
j_gene: TRBJ2-7
v_gene: TRBV30
CDR3aa: CAWSASWTEQYF

len: 17
j_gene: TRBJ2-7
v_gene: TRBV6-1
CDR3aa: CASSERLAGMSSYEQYF

len: 15
j_gene: TRBJ2-5
v_gene: TRBV5-4
CDR3aa: CASSLDPGVGETQYF

len: 13
j_gene: TRBJ1-1
v_gene: TRBV6-1
CDR3aa: CASRQLMNTEAFF

len: 14
j_gene: TRBJ1-5
v_gene: TRBV7-6
CDR3aa: CASSASGGNQPQHF

len: 13
j_gene: TRBJ1-2
v_gene: TRBV27
CDR3aa: CASSSRQGGGYTF

len: 15
j_gene: TRBJ2-3
v_gene: TRBV5-1
CDR3aa: CASSLGGGATDTQYF

len: 15
j_gene: TRBJ1-2
v_gene: TRBV6-1
CDR3aa: CASNSFGLSPYGYTF

len: 15
j_gene: TRBJ2-3
v_gene: TRBV6-1
CDR3aa: CASSEARGGADTQYF

len: 14
j_gene: TRBJ2-7
v_gene: TRBV18
CDR3aa: CASSPGTADYEQYF

len: 11
j_gene: TRBJ2-3
v_gene: TRBV29-1
CDR3aa: CSVATTDTQYF

len: 14
j_gene: TRBJ1-4
v_gene: TRBV4-2
CDR3aa: CASSQPGDSEKLFF

len: 15
j_gene: TRBJ1-4
v_gene: TRBV9
CDR3aa: CASSGKQGSGEKLFF

len: 15
j_gene: TRBJ2-1
v_gene: TRBV7-9
CDR3aa: CASSFRGNNHNEQFF

len: 19
j_gene: TRBJ2-3
v_gene: TRBV10-3
CDR3aa: CAISEPGGLAGKSTDTQYF

len: 14
j_gene: TRBJ1-1
v_gene: TRBV7-9
CDR3aa: CASSSGTGATEAFF

len: 14
j_gene: TRBJ2-5
v_gene: TRBV7-6
CDR3aa: CASSFSDSGETQYF

len: 16
j_gene: TRBJ2-1
v_gene: TRBV10-3
CDR3aa: CAISEAGGQTYNEQFF

len: 14
j_gene: TRBJ2-1
v_gene: TRBV2
CDR3aa: CASTRGGTYNEQFF

len: 13
j_gene: TRBJ2-7
v_gene: TRBV7-8
CDR3aa: CASSEERAYEQYF

len: 16
j_gene: TRBJ2-2
v_gene: TRBV6-1
CDR3aa: CASSEHARLHTGELFF

len: 17
j_gene: TRBJ1-1
v_gene: TRBV9
CDR3aa: CASSVLRGQGQNTEAFF

len: 18
j_gene: TRBJ2-1
v_gene: TRBV7-9
CDR3aa: CASSSPGTGESSYNEQFF

len: 16
j_gene: TRBJ2-5
v_gene: TRBV9
CDR3aa: CASSRGSGLTQETQYF

len: 15
j_gene: TRBJ1-1
v_gene: TRBV30
CDR3aa: CAWSTYSRGNTEAFF

len: 14
j_gene: TRBJ1-4
v_gene: TRBV25-1
CDR3aa: CASSVGTAGEKLFF

len: 14
j_gene: TRBJ2-3
v_gene: TRBV21-1
CDR3aa: CASRHRVSTDTQYF

len: 16
j_gene: TRBJ2-2
v_gene: TRBV2
CDR3aa: CASLPEAVGNTGELFF

len: 13
j_gene: TRBJ1-2
v_gene: TRBV7-8
CDR3aa: CASSFSLNYGYTF

len: 14
j_gene: TRBJ1-6
v_gene: TRBV30
CDR3aa: CAWSNMGQGSPLHF

len: 15
j_gene: TRBJ1-5
v_gene: TRBV19
CDR3aa: CASSIVADSNQPQHF

len: 15
j_gene: TRBJ1-1
v_gene: TRBV19
CDR3aa: CASSLAGPMNTEAFF

len: 16
j_gene: TRBJ2-3
v_gene: TRBV4-2
CDR3aa: CASSQDQGINTDTQYF

len: 14
j_gene: TRBJ2-3
v_gene: TRBV5-1
CDR3aa: CASSFSGGRDTQYF

len: 18
j_gene: TRBJ2-5
v_gene: TRBV7-9
CDR3aa: CASSLRHGLAGGLETQYF

len: 15
j_gene: TRBJ1-5
v_gene: TRBV10-3
CDR3aa: CAISESGGVWQPQHF

len: 14
j_gene: TRBJ2-7
v_gene: TRBV10-3
CDR3aa: CAISNRGGNDEQYF

len: 16
j_gene: TRBJ1-5
v_gene: TRBV19
CDR3aa: CASSTRTGGGNQPQHF

len: 15
j_gene: TRBJ2-1
v_gene: TRBV9
CDR3aa: CASSVGLAGGHEQFF

len: 15
j_gene: TRBJ1-1
v_gene: TRBV18
CDR3aa: CASSATGQATTEAFF

len: 13
j_gene: TRBJ1-5
v_gene: TRBV6-6
CDR3aa: CASSYSGDRPQHF

len: 15
j_gene: TRBJ2-5
v_gene: TRBV14
CDR3aa: CASSQLAGGWETQYF

len: 14
j_gene: TRBJ2-3
v_gene: TRBV6-4
CDR3aa: CASSDAGGPDTQYF

len: 17
j_gene: TRBJ2-5
v_gene: TRBV2
CDR3aa: CASSVVRASGGGETQYF

len: 15
j_gene: TRBJ1-2
v_gene: TRBV6-4
CDR3aa: CASSVSRGANYGYTF

len: 14
j_gene: .
v_gene: TRBV7-2
CDR3aa: CASSPGGWGREQYF

len: 15
j_gene: TRBJ1-6
v_gene: TRBV5-1
CDR3aa: CASSPGGERNSPLHF

len: 15
j_gene: TRBJ2-1
v_gene: TRBV15
CDR3aa: CATSSEGQVYNEQFF

len: 15
j_gene: TRBJ2-3
v_gene: TRBV11-1
CDR3aa: CASSFGDAEGDTQYF

len: 15
j_gene: TRBJ1-1
v_gene: TRBV27
CDR3aa: CASSPVTGFATEAFF

len: 18
j_gene: TRBJ2-3
v_gene: TRBV11-2
CDR3aa: CASSPELVAGGPGDTQYF

len: 13
j_gene: TRBJ2-1
v_gene: TRBV9
CDR3aa: CASSVETAGEQFF